Listed below are T cell receptor beta chains from one sample, sequenced in a study of blood T cell repertoires in COVID-19. Sequenced by immunoSEQ multiplex PCR; TCRdb stores in-frame clones only, minus some. This table has 130,000 or so clones, around 87% appearing once. Sample: peripheral blood. The receptors here all came from a woman aged 45-65 years with acute or convalescent COVID-19. The CDR3 runs from the conserved cysteine through the conserved F or W. The D gene is left open where the match is weak. Expanded clones are given a class, and other clones once, few, many or no size at all.

V,D,size,J,CDR3,DNA
TRBV4-1,.,.,TRBJ2-6,CASSQGGLSGANVLTF,TGCGCCAGCAGCCAGGGGGGGCTCTCTGGGGCCAACGTCCTGACTTTC
TRBV6-5,TRBD2,.,TRBJ2-7,CASRGTSGGYEQYF,TGTGCCAGCAGAGGGACTAGCGGGGGCTACGAGCAGTACTTC
TRBV12-3/TRBV12-4,.,once,TRBJ1-5,CASKSGEQPQHF,TGTGCCAGCAAGTCCGGGGAACAGCCCCAGCATTTT
TRBV2,.,.,TRBJ1-2,CASSSTVNLYGYTF,TGTGCCAGCAGTTCTACAGTCAATCTCTATGGCTACACCTTC
TRBV6-5,.,.,TRBJ1-2,CASSLQRGSLYGYTF,TGTGCCAGCAGCCTACAGCGGGGCTCTCTCTATGGCTACACCTTC
TRBV6-4,TRBD1,few,TRBJ1-2,CASSDLDRGRHGYTF,TGTGCCAGCAGTGACTTAGACAGGGGGCGTCATGGCTACACCTTC
TRBV27,.,.,TRBJ2-7,CASSYIAGHGDEQYF,TGTGCCAGCAGTTACATAGCCGGACATGGGGACGAGCAGTACTTC
TRBV4-1,TRBD2,.,TRBJ2-1,CASSHPIGAGGPYNEQFF,TGCGCCAGCAGCCATCCCATTGGGGCGGGGGGCCCATACAATGAGCAGTTCTTC
TRBV19,TRBD2,.,TRBJ2-1,CASSIVPAGVNEQFF,TGTGCCAGTAGTATAGTACCAGCGGGGGTAAATGAGCAGTTCTTC
TRBV27,TRBD2,.,TRBJ2-3,CASSLAGGTQYF,TGTGCCAGCAGTCTTGCGGGAGGAACGCAGTATTTT
TRBV5-1,TRBD2,.,TRBJ2-1,CASRGGAGATNNEQFF,TGCGCCAGCAGGGGCGGGGCGGGAGCCACAAACAATGAGCAGTTCTTC
TRBV9,.,.,TRBJ1-6,CASSSSGPNNSPLHF,TGTGCCAGCAGCTCGTCGGGTCCCAATAATTCACCCCTCCACTTT
TRBV5-1,TRBD1,.,TRBJ1-2,CASSLPGTGLGYTF,TGCGCCAGCAGCTTGCCCGGGACAGGTCTTGGCTACACCTTC
TRBV11-3,TRBD1,.,TRBJ1-2,CASSLGGQGTYGYTF,TGTGCCAGCAGCTTAGGGGGACAGGGAACCTATGGCTACACCTTC
TRBV11-3,.,.,TRBJ2-7,CASSPRRRANYEQYF,TGTGCCAGCAGCCCGCGAAGAAGAGCGAACTACGAGCAGTACTTC
TRBV6-2/TRBV6-3,TRBD1,once,TRBJ2-2,CASSSLRDRGNSNTGELFF,TGTGCCAGCAGTTCCCTCCGGGACAGGGGTAACTCGAACACCGGGGAGCTGTTTTTT
TRBV7-2,.,.,TRBJ1-2,CASSLTEYYGYTF,TGTGCCAGCAGCTTGACAGAGTACTATGGCTACACCTTC
TRBV6-2/TRBV6-3,TRBD1,.,TRBJ1-5,CASSRDSHQPQHF,TGTGCCAGCAGCCGGGACAGCCATCAGCCCCAGCATTTT
TRBV27,TRBD1,.,TRBJ1-1,CASSLSTGGGDTEAFF,TGTGCCAGCAGTTTATCGACAGGGGGCGGGGACACTGAAGCTTTCTTT
TRBV29-1,.,.,TRBJ2-3,CSVLGGPTDTQYF,TGCAGCGTACTCGGGGGACCCACGGATACGCAGTATTTT
TRBV19,.,.,TRBJ2-1,CASSPGEDYNEQFF,TGTGCCAGTAGTCCCGGGGAAGATTACAATGAGCAGTTCTTC
TRBV7-2,.,.,TRBJ2-3,CASNEGLTFGQYF,TGTGCCAGCAACGAAGGACTGACTTTTGGGCAGTATTTT
TRBV7-2,TRBD1,.,TRBJ2-2,CASSLVGTGATGELFF,TGTGCCAGCAGCTTAGTCGGGACAGGGGCTACCGGGGAGCTGTTTTTT
TRBV2,TRBD2,.,TRBJ2-2,CATMLTSSPGELFF,TGTGCCACCATGCTGACTAGCAGCCCCGGGGAGCTGTTTTTT
TRBV10-3,.,.,TRBJ1-2,CAISESAGGYTF,TGTGCCATCAGTGAGTCGGCGGGTGGCTACACCTTC
TRBV10-2,TRBD2,.,TRBJ2-1,CASSGSPSGVYNEQFF,TGCGCCAGCAGTGGATCCCCTAGCGGAGTATACAATGAGCAGTTCTTC
TRBV5-5,.,.,TRBJ2-5,CASSLTDRSETQYF,TGTGCCAGCAGCTTGACCGACAGATCTGAGACCCAGTACTTC
TRBV3-1/TRBV3-2,.,.,TRBJ1-1,CASSSLTQGGLNTEAFF,TGTGCCAGCAGCTCCCTAACGCAGGGAGGGTTGAACACTGAAGCTTTCTTT
TRBV30,.,once,TRBJ2-3,CAWGPGSDTQYF,TGTGCCTGGGGACCAGGGTCAGATACGCAGTATTTT
TRBV19,TRBD1,.,TRBJ1-1,CASRGDSLGLMNTEAFF,TGTGCCAGTAGGGGGGACAGCCTGGGTTTAATGAACACTGAAGCTTTCTTT
TRBV7-2,.,.,TRBJ1-3,CASSLVAGGIGNTIYF,TGTGCCAGCAGCTTGGTCGCTGGGGGGATCGGAAACACCATATATTTT
TRBV5-6,TRBD1,.,TRBJ1-2,CASSLMGTGDYGYTF,TGTGCCAGCAGCTTGATGGGGACAGGGGATTATGGCTACACCTTC
TRBV7-2,TRBD2,.,TRBJ2-7,CASSLRRLAGAYEQYF,TGTGCCAGCAGCTTACGCCGACTAGCGGGAGCCTACGAGCAGTACTTC
TRBV12-3/TRBV12-4,.,.,TRBJ2-7,CASRGGSYEQYF,TGTGCCAGCAGAGGGGGTTCCTACGAGCAGTACTTC
TRBV7-9,TRBD2,once,TRBJ2-3,CASSAPGGGTDTQYF,TGTGCCAGCAGCGCCCCGGGGGGGGGCACAGATACGCAGTATTTT
TRBV9,.,many,TRBJ2-3,CASSPSRSTSTDTQYF,TGTGCCAGCAGCCCTAGCCGGTCAACTAGCACAGATACGCAGTATTTT
TRBV3-1/TRBV3-2,TRBD2,.,TRBJ2-3,CASSQDRTSGRINTQYF,TGTGCCAGCAGCCAAGACCGGACTAGCGGGAGAATAAATACGCAGTATTTT
TRBV5-1,.,.,TRBJ1-5,CASSPSGDQPQHF,TGCGCCAGCAGCCCTTCGGGGGATCAGCCCCAGCATTTT
TRBV7-8,.,.,TRBJ2-7,CASSSTVSYEQYF,TGTGCCAGCAGCTCGACAGTCTCCTACGAGCAGTACTTC
TRBV18,TRBD1,.,TRBJ1-1,CASSLISGGLNTEAFF,TGTGCCAGCTCACTCATTTCAGGGGGTTTGAACACTGAAGCTTTCTTT
TRBV11-3,.,.,TRBJ2-7,CASSFGGAYEQYF,TGTGCCAGCAGCTTCGGAGGGGCCTACGAGCAGTACTTC
TRBV24-1,TRBD1,few,TRBJ1-6,CATSETGDNSPLHF,TGTGCCACCAGTGAAACAGGGGATAATTCACCCCTCCACTTT
TRBV19,TRBD1,once,TRBJ1-2,CASSIDRTGGQEGYTF,TGTGCCAGTAGTATTGATCGGACAGGGGGCCAGGAGGGCTACACCTTC
TRBV7-9,.,.,TRBJ2-3,CASTQGLPPDTQYF,TGTGCCAGCACCCAAGGGCTCCCCCCAGATACGCAGTATTTT
TRBV14,.,.,TRBJ1-4,CASSLGGFNEKLFF,TGTGCCAGCAGCCTAGGGGGATTTAATGAAAAACTGTTTTTT
TRBV6-5,.,.,TRBJ1-3,CASRREGGNTIYF,TGTGCCAGCAGGAGGGAAGGGGGAAACACCATATATTTT
TRBV5-6,TRBD2,.,TRBJ2-5,CASSFYLREEVETQYF,TGTGCCAGCAGCTTTTATCTGCGGGAGGAGGTAGAGACCCAGTACTTC
TRBV30,.,.,TRBJ1-1,CAWSVRDFGDTEAFF,TGTGCCTGGAGTGTCCGGGACTTTGGGGACACTGAAGCTTTCTTT
TRBV5-1,TRBD1,.,TRBJ1-6,CASSLMYRTGDSPLHF,TGCGCCAGCAGCTTGATGTATCGGACAGGGGATTCACCCCTCCACTTT